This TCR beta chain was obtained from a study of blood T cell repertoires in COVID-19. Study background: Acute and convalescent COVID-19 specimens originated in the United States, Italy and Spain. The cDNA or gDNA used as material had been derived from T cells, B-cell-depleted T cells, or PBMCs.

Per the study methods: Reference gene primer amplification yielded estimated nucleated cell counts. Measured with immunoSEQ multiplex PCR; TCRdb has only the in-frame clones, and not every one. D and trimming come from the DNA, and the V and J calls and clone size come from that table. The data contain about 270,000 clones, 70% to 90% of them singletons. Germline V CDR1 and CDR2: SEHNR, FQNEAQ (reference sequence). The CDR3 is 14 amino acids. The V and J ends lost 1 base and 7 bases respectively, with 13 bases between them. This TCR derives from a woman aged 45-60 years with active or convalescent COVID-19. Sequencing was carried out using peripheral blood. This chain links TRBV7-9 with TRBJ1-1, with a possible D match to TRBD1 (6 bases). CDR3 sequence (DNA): TGTGCCAGCAGCTTAGAAGGAGGACAGTTTGAAGCTTTCTTT. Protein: CASSLEGGQFEAFF.